Presented here are 26 T cell receptor beta chains from one specimen sequenced in a study of control samples from healthy donors and cancer patients. This table comes from immunoSEQ multiplex PCR, and its TCRdb copy is limited to in-frame clones, with some not included. The sample lists tens of thousands of clones, around 90% occurring once. Sequencing used blood. These receptors were taken from a woman aged 60-75 years in good health.

J is TRBJ1-5 and V is TRBV5-1, with D perhaps TRBD1 (5 bases). CDR3 size: 13 residues. Germline CDR1 reads SGHRS; CDR2 reads YFSETQ. V shed 3 bases and J shed 7 bases, with 11 bases lying between them. The CDR3 DNA is TGCGCCAGCAGCTCACAGTGGGGCCAGCCCCAGCATTTT. Residues: CASSSQWGQPQHF.

The chain recombines TRBV6-1 with TRBJ1-4; weak D call: TRBD1 (5 bases). V was trimmed by 8 bases and J by 1 base, leaving 11 bases between them. CDR3 length: 14 amino acids. CDR1 and CDR2 from the germline V gene are MNHNS and SASEGT. CDR3 amino acids: CASLRRGTNEKLFF. CDR3 coding DNA: TGTGCCAGCCTGAGGAGGGGAACTAATGAAAAACTGTTTTTT.

The genes are TRBV19 and TRBJ1-3; D unresolved. Germline-derived CDR1 and CDR2 are LNHDA and SQIVND (reference sequence). The length of the CDR3 is 14 residues. Trimming left V 9 bases short and J 1 base short, with 13 bases between. The CDR3 here is CASRGLPSGNTIYF. DNA for the CDR3: TGTGCCAGCAGAGGATTACCGTCTGGAAACACCATATATTTT.

Details on this clone: One end of the junction does not line up with germline, which may come from a read error. The chain uses TRBV12-3 or TRBV12-4 and TRBJ2-1, with D uncertain. The CDR3 covers 12 residues. The CDR3 here is CASSRTLYGGIF. CDR3 DNA sequence: TGTGCCAGCAGTCGTACACTGTACGGTGGGATCTTC.

This clone has a single count. The chain couples TRBV5-1 to TRBJ1-1, with TRBD1 identical over 9 bases. V lost 4 bases and J lost 3; bases outside the gene matches: 4. The CDR3 consists of 14 residues. Germline lookup yields CDR1 SGHRS and CDR2 YFSETQ. The CDR3: CASSAGTGHTEAFF. CDR3 bases: TGCGCCAGCAGCGCCGGGACAGGGCACACTGAAGCTTTCTTT.

The chain recombines TRBV20-1 with TRBJ1-2; D not resolved. This CDR3 has 14 residues. Germline CDR1 and CDR2: DFQATT and SNEGSKA (reference sequence). V dropped 3 bases and J dropped 0 bases, with 11 bases sitting between them. The CDR3 sequence: CSASFPYSNYGYTF. The CDR3 bases are TGCAGTGCTAGTTTTCCGTATTCTAACTATGGCTACACCTTC.

This chain joins TRBV29-1 and TRBJ2-5; D gene uncertain. Germline V gene sequence: CDR1 SQVTM, CDR2 ANQGSEA. This CDR3 comprises 13 residues. V was trimmed by 7 bases and J by 1 base, leaving 13 bases between them. This CDR3 is CSAMTDLQETQYF. The CDR3 DNA reads as TGCAGCGCGATGACGGACCTCCAAGAGACCCAGTACTTC.

The CDR3 loop is CAWSVESNQPQHF. CDR3 nucleotide sequence: TGTGCCTGGAGTGTGGAGTCCAATCAGCCCCAGCATTTT. The J gene is TRBJ1-5, the V gene TRBV30; the D is unclear. The ends were cut back, 0 bases at V and 3 bases at J, with 6 bases in the middle. From germline, CDR1 is GTSNPN and CDR2 SVGIG (reference sequence). The CDR3 is made up of 13 amino acids.

V and J are TRBV18 and TRBJ2-5, with 10 nucleotides matching TRBD2. With 3 bases clipped from V and 5 bases from J, the junction kept 6 bases outside the gene matches. From germline, CDR1 is KGHSH and CDR2 LQKENI. The CDR3 has 15 residues. As DNA, the CDR3 is TGTGCCAGCTCACCGTCAGCGGGAGGGCGGGAGACCCAGTACTTC. Its translation is CASSPSAGGRETQYF. The whole variable domain, filled in from reference TRBV18 and TRBJ2-5, reads NAGVMQNPRHLVRRRGQEARLRCSPMKGHSHVYWYRQLPEEGLKFMVYLQKENIIDESGMPKERFSAEFPKEGPSILRIQQVVRGDSAAYFCASSPSAGGRETQYFGPGTRLLVL.

CDR3 sequence: CASSALRDRSNQPQHF. The CDR3 DNA is TGTGCCAGCAGCGCCCTACGGGACAGAAGCAATCAGCCCCAGCATTTT. The V and J genes are TRBV6-2 or TRBV6-3 and TRBJ1-5, with 7 bases lining up with TRBD1. Germline values: CDR1 MNHEY, CDR2 SVGEGT. Trimming cost V 6 bases and J 1 base; bases outside gene matches: 9. The CDR3 runs to 16 residues.

This chain joins TRBV4-1 and TRBJ2-7; perhaps TRBD2 as D (6 bases). V lost 2 bases to trimming and J lost 2 bases, with 16 bases between them. CDR3 length: 16 residues. Per the germline V gene, CDR1 is MGHRA and CDR2 is YSYEKL. This CDR3 is CASSQSPLRGTYEQYF. CDR3 sequence (DNA): TGCGCCAGCAGCCAAAGCCCTCTGCGGGGAACCTACGAGCAGTACTTC.

Concerning this clone itself: The same CDR3 is also encoded by other DNA sequences in this sample. This chain connects TRBV18 to TRBJ1-1; the D is unclear. The CDR3 contains 16 residues. Germline assignment: CDR1 KGHSH and CDR2 LQKENI. Trimming stripped 0 bases from V and 5 bases from J, with 16 bases between. CDR3 coding DNA: TGTGCCAGCTCACCACCGGTGCGGCGGCGGGATACTGAAGCTTTCTTT. The encoded protein is CASSPPVRRRDTEAFF.

The V and J genes are TRBV9 and TRBJ2-2, with TRBD2 matching 13 bases. The CDR3 extends over 17 amino acids. With V trimmed by 4 bases and J by 6 bases, 9 bases remained unmatched. Germline CDR1 reads SGDLS; CDR2 reads YYNGEE. The CDR3 is CASSPRTSGGTAGELFF. CDR3 DNA sequence: TGTGCCAGCAGCCCTCGGACTAGCGGGGGAACCGCCGGGGAGCTGTTTTTT.

The rearrangement uses TRBV11-3 and TRBJ2-1; TRBD1 matches at 10 bases. The CDR3 runs to 15 residues. Germline CDR1 is SGHNT and CDR2 is YENEEA. The junction had 6 bases not matched to a gene; V was cut back by 4 bases and J by 6 bases. The CDR3: CASSSGTGDGNEQFF. The DNA of the CDR3 is TGTGCCAGCAGCTCCGGGACAGGGGACGGCAATGAGCAGTTCTTC.

This CDR3 is CASSLSSHSNEKLFF. The CDR3 coding sequence is TGTGCCAGCAGTTTAAGTAGCCATTCCAATGAAAAACTGTTTTTT. The rearrangement uses TRBV28 and TRBJ1-4; D not certain. Trimming removed 2 bases at V and 5 bases at J, with 12 bases between. CDR3 length: 15 residues. Germline V gene sequence: CDR1 MDHEN, CDR2 SYDVKM.

The chain links TRBV4-1 to TRBJ1-5; maybe TRBD1 (6 bases). V was clipped by 1 base and J by 5 bases, with 24 bases between them. The CDR3 has 19 residues. Germline V gene lookup returns CDR1 MGHRA and CDR2 YSYEKL. The CDR3, as DNA: TGCGCCAGCAGCCAAGGGGGGGGGAAAACAGGGTTCATCCATCAGCCCCAGCATTTT. Amino acids: CASSQGGGKTGFIHQPQHF.

This clone was observed a single time. This sequence joins TRBV5-1 and TRBJ1-2; D not resolved. CDR1 is SGHRS and CDR2 is YFSETQ in the germline V gene. This CDR3 has 15 amino acids. V gave up 0 bases and J gave up 1 base, with 10 bases separating them. CDR3 bases: TGCGCCAGCAGCTTGGCCGCTCAGTTTAACTATGGCTACACCTTC. As protein: CASSLAAQFNYGYTF.

This clone occurred once. V and J are TRBV27 and TRBJ2-7, with D unresolved. V was trimmed by 4 bases and J by 2 bases, leaving 12 bases between them. Germline CDR1 MNHEY, CDR2 SMNVEV (reference sequence). CDR3 length equals 14 residues. The CDR3 DNA sequence: TGTGCCAGCAGTTCCTCCGGCTCCCCCTACGAGCAGTACTTC. Protein product: CASSSSGSPYEQYF.

V gene TRBV5-6 combines with J gene TRBJ2-5, with TRBD2 matching over 13 bases. The CDR3 is 17 residues long. The V gene's germline CDR1 is SGHDT and CDR2 YYEEEE. With 1 base clipped from V and 4 bases from J, the junction kept 7 bases outside the gene matches. Here the CDR3 DNA reads TGTGCCAGCAGCTTGTTTAGGACTAGCGGGAGTACAGAGACCCAGTACTTC. Translation: CASSLFRTSGSTETQYF. Full variable domain (remainder filled in from reference TRBV5-6 and TRBJ2-5): DAGVTQSPTHLIKTRGQQVTLRCSPKSGHDTVSWYQQALGQGPQFIFQYYEEEERQRGNFPDRFSGHQFPNYSSELNVNALLLGDSALYLCASSLFRTSGSTETQYFGPGTRLLVL.

As regards this clone: Relative to the germline gene, one junction end is altered; a read error may explain this. The rearrangement links TRBV19 to TRBJ2-7, with D perhaps given as TRBD1 or TRBD2 (5 bases each). Germline lookup yields CDR1 LNHDA and CDR2 SQIVND (reference sequence). CDR3 length equals 9 residues. CDR3 in DNA: TGTGCCGGTAGTATGGGACGGCCCTTC. Protein product: CAGSMGRPF.

The chain links TRBV5-6 to TRBJ2-2, with D maybe TRBD2 (6 bases). This CDR3 has 15 amino acids. Trimming stripped 1 base from V and 2 bases from J, with 9 bases between. CDR1 is SGHDT, CDR2 YYEEEE, per germline. The CDR3 nucleotides read TGTGCCAGCAGCTTGTGGGACTTAAACACCGGGGAGCTGTTTTTT. It specifies CASSLWDLNTGELFF.

The chain recombines TRBV5-4 with TRBJ2-1, with 9 bases identical to TRBD2. CDR3 size: 16 residues. J gave up 12 bases and V 0 bases, and 13 bases lay outside the gene matches. In germline, CDR1 is SGHNT, CDR2 YYREEE (reference sequence). The CDR3 sequence: CASSLGGGAVNRGQFF. CDR3 sequence (DNA): TGTGCCAGCAGCTTGGGCGGGGGGGCGGTAAACCGAGGGCAGTTCTTC.

This chain joins TRBV5-1 and TRBJ1-1, with unresolved D. Per germline, CDR1 SGHRS and CDR2 YFSETQ. With 0 bases removed from V and 1 base from J, the gap between germline ends came to 7 bases. The CDR3 contains 14 residues. DNA for the CDR3: TGCGCCAGCAGCTTGGCCGTCGGGAACACTGAAGCTTTCTTT. Translated: CASSLAVGNTEAFF.

V and J are TRBV29-1 and TRBJ1-1; D unresolved. Germline V CDR1 and CDR2: SQVTM, ANQGSEA. This CDR3 is 13 amino acids long. The V gene lost 6 bases and the J gene lost 4 bases, with 15 bases spanning the gap. CDR3 protein: CSVRGLNPTEAFF. Here the CDR3 DNA reads TGCAGCGTACGTGGGCTTAACCCCACTGAAGCTTTCTTT.

CDR3 region: CASRVQGTLNEQFF. The CDR3 nucleotides are TGCGCCAGCAGGGTACAGGGGACACTCAATGAGCAGTTCTTC. The V and J genes are TRBV5-1 and TRBJ2-1; 7 bases agree with TRBD1. Germline-derived CDR1 and CDR2 are SGHRS and YFSETQ. The ends lost 5 bases at V and 6 bases at J; junction bases unmatched: 8. The CDR3 spans 14 residues.

The rearrangement uses TRBV2 and TRBJ1-2; 9 nucleotides align to TRBD1. V lost 7 bases, J lost 7 bases, and 10 bases stayed unmatched. The CDR3 has 14 amino acids. From germline, CDR1 is SNHLY and CDR2 FYNNEI. As DNA, the CDR3 is TGTGCCAGCAATCCCGGGACAGGGTCGGGTGGCTACACCTTC. Amino acid sequence: CASNPGTGSGGYTF.